A selection of T cell receptor beta chains follows, all from one sample in a study of blood T cell repertoires in COVID-19. This table comes from immunoSEQ multiplex PCR, and its TCRdb copy is limited to in-frame clones, with some not included. This table has about 110,000 clones, about 80% appearing once. The material sequenced was peripheral blood. The receptors here all came from a woman in her seventies with acute or convalescent COVID-19. Both conserved end residues are part of each CDR3. Fields, in order: J gene, clone size, D gene, V gene, CDR3 protein, CDR3 DNA. The D gene is left open where the match is weak. Rows may omit the clone size; those that give it use once, few, many or a size class.

j_call: TRBJ2-2
clone_size: NA
d_call: TRBD2
v_call: TRBV5-5
cdr3_aa: CASSLAGGAGANTGELFF
cdr3_nt: TGTGCCAGCAGCTTGGCCGGGGGAGCGGGGGCTAACACCGGGGAGCTGTTTTTT

j_call: TRBJ2-2
clone_size: once
d_call: TRBD1
v_call: TRBV28
cdr3_aa: CASSLNRGQTGELFF
cdr3_nt: TGTGCCAGCAGTTTAAACAGGGGGCAGACCGGGGAGCTGTTTTTT

j_call: TRBJ2-7
clone_size: NA
d_call: NA
v_call: TRBV5-4
cdr3_aa: CASSFGGETYEQYF
cdr3_nt: TGTGCCAGCAGCTTCGGGGGAGAGACCTACGAGCAGTACTTC

j_call: TRBJ1-4
clone_size: NA
d_call: NA
v_call: TRBV28
cdr3_aa: CASRENSEKLFF
cdr3_nt: TGTGCCAGCAGAGAAAACAGTGAAAAACTGTTTTTT

j_call: TRBJ1-2
clone_size: NA
d_call: NA
v_call: TRBV18
cdr3_aa: CASSPDIWNGYTF
cdr3_nt: TGTGCCAGCTCACCAGACATCTGGAATGGCTACACCTTC

j_call: TRBJ2-3
clone_size: NA
d_call: TRBD2
v_call: TRBV24-1
cdr3_aa: CATAGTSGSSTDTQYF
cdr3_nt: TGTGCCACCGCCGGGACTAGCGGGTCTAGCACAGATACGCAGTATTTT

j_call: TRBJ2-1
clone_size: once
d_call: TRBD2
v_call: TRBV3-1/TRBV3-2
cdr3_aa: CASSQIPGLGANEQFF
cdr3_nt: TGTGCCAGCAGCCAAATCCCGGGACTAGGGGCCAATGAGCAGTTCTTC

j_call: TRBJ2-1
clone_size: NA
d_call: TRBD1
v_call: TRBV7-3
cdr3_aa: CASSLNRGTVIGEQFF
cdr3_nt: TGTGCCAGCAGCTTAAACAGGGGGACGGTCATTGGGGAGCAGTTCTTC

j_call: TRBJ1-2
clone_size: NA
d_call: NA
v_call: TRBV6-8
cdr3_aa: CASRGGPNYGYTF
cdr3_nt: TGTGCCAGCAGGGGGGGACCTAACTATGGCTACACCTTC

j_call: TRBJ1-4
clone_size: NA
d_call: TRBD1
v_call: TRBV5-8
cdr3_aa: CASSLAGTGAEKLFF
cdr3_nt: TGTGCCAGCAGCTTGGCCGGGACAGGGGCCGAAAAACTGTTTTTT

j_call: TRBJ2-7
clone_size: NA
d_call: TRBD2
v_call: TRBV28
cdr3_aa: CASSSSLAGGREQYF
cdr3_nt: TGTGCCAGCAGTTCGAGCCTAGCGGGAGGTCGAGAGCAGTACTTC

j_call: TRBJ1-2
clone_size: NA
d_call: NA
v_call: TRBV12-3/TRBV12-4
cdr3_aa: CASSLGPDYTF
cdr3_nt: TGTGCCAGCAGTTTAGGGCCAGACTACACCTTC

j_call: TRBJ1-2
clone_size: few
d_call: TRBD1
v_call: TRBV5-4
cdr3_aa: CASSEGTSTGYYTF
cdr3_nt: TGTGCCAGCAGCGAAGGGACCTCGACAGGGTACTACACCTTC

j_call: TRBJ1-1
clone_size: NA
d_call: TRBD1
v_call: TRBV5-6
cdr3_aa: CASSLGQGLITEAFF
cdr3_nt: TGTGCCAGCAGCTTGGGACAGGGGTTAATCACTGAAGCTTTCTTT

j_call: TRBJ2-1
clone_size: few
d_call: TRBD2
v_call: TRBV13
cdr3_aa: CASSLVRGGVNEQFF
cdr3_nt: TGTGCCAGCAGCTTAGTGCGGGGGGGCGTCAATGAGCAGTTCTTC

j_call: TRBJ2-2
clone_size: NA
d_call: NA
v_call: TRBV19
cdr3_aa: CASQLGGLSGELFF
cdr3_nt: TGTGCCAGTCAGTTGGGCGGACTTTCCGGGGAGCTGTTTTTT

j_call: TRBJ1-1
clone_size: NA
d_call: NA
v_call: TRBV27
cdr3_aa: CASSSTVNTEAFF
cdr3_nt: TGTGCCAGCAGTTCGACAGTGAACACTGAAGCTTTCTTT

j_call: TRBJ1-5
clone_size: once
d_call: NA
v_call: TRBV7-8
cdr3_aa: CASTPTGQPQHF
cdr3_nt: TGTGCCAGCACCCCCACGGGGCAGCCCCAGCATTTT

j_call: TRBJ1-2
clone_size: NA
d_call: NA
v_call: TRBV9
cdr3_aa: CASSVGFTDGYTF
cdr3_nt: TGTGCCAGCAGCGTAGGTTTTACGGATGGCTACACCTTC

j_call: TRBJ2-7
clone_size: NA
d_call: TRBD2
v_call: TRBV5-6
cdr3_aa: CASSPGREASYEQYF
cdr3_nt: TGTGCCAGCAGTCCTGGGCGGGAGGCCTCCTACGAGCAGTACTTC

j_call: TRBJ1-2
clone_size: NA
d_call: TRBD1
v_call: TRBV3-1/TRBV3-2
cdr3_aa: CASSQGQDRGYTF
cdr3_nt: TGTGCCAGCAGCCAAGGACAGGACAGGGGCTACACCTTC

j_call: TRBJ1-2
clone_size: NA
d_call: TRBD1
v_call: TRBV2
cdr3_aa: CASREGVPGQIYTF
cdr3_nt: TGTGCCAGCAGGGAGGGCGTGCCGGGACAGATCTACACCTTC

j_call: TRBJ1-1
clone_size: NA
d_call: NA
v_call: TRBV21-1
cdr3_aa: CASSPYNTEAFF
cdr3_nt: TGTGCCAGCAGCCCCTATAACACTGAAGCTTTCTTT

j_call: TRBJ2-7
clone_size: NA
d_call: TRBD2
v_call: TRBV30
cdr3_aa: CAWSVLAGRLYEQYF
cdr3_nt: TGTGCCTGGAGTGTCCTAGCGGGGCGATTATACGAGCAGTACTTC

j_call: TRBJ1-1
clone_size: NA
d_call: NA
v_call: TRBV28
cdr3_aa: CGCGNTEAFF
cdr3_nt: TGTGGATGCGGTAACACTGAAGCTTTCTTT

j_call: TRBJ2-7
clone_size: NA
d_call: TRBD2
v_call: TRBV19
cdr3_aa: CASSISSGSVYEQYF
cdr3_nt: TGTGCCAGTAGTATATCTAGCGGGAGCGTCTACGAGCAGTACTTC

j_call: TRBJ2-3
clone_size: NA
d_call: NA
v_call: TRBV7-9
cdr3_aa: CASSPHIQSGPTDTQYF
cdr3_nt: TGTGCCAGCAGCCCTCATATTCAGAGCGGGCCCACAGATACGCAGTATTTT

j_call: TRBJ2-5
clone_size: NA
d_call: TRBD2
v_call: TRBV15
cdr3_aa: CATKGVWRERETQYF
cdr3_nt: TGTGCCACCAAAGGGGTGTGGCGGGAGAGGGAGACCCAGTACTTC

j_call: TRBJ1-3
clone_size: NA
d_call: NA
v_call: TRBV6-1
cdr3_aa: CASIERGGVASGNTIYF
cdr3_nt: TGTGCCAGCATTGAGAGGGGGGGTGTAGCCTCTGGAAACACCATATATTTT

j_call: TRBJ2-1
clone_size: few
d_call: TRBD2
v_call: TRBV24-1
cdr3_aa: CATSDPNGLADNEQFF
cdr3_nt: TGTGCCACCAGTGATCCAAATGGACTAGCGGACAATGAGCAGTTCTTC

j_call: TRBJ2-2
clone_size: NA
d_call: TRBD1
v_call: TRBV19
cdr3_aa: CASTNSRTGFTGELFF
cdr3_nt: TGTGCCAGTACCAATTCAAGGACAGGGTTCACCGGGGAGCTGTTTTTT

j_call: TRBJ2-7
clone_size: NA
d_call: NA
v_call: TRBV11-2
cdr3_aa: CASSLEGGHEQYF
cdr3_nt: TGTGCCAGCAGCTTAGAAGGGGGACACGAGCAGTACTTC

j_call: TRBJ1-1
clone_size: few
d_call: NA
v_call: TRBV4-3
cdr3_aa: CASSQEGVAEAFF
cdr3_nt: TGCGCCAGCAGCCAAGAAGGAGTAGCTGAAGCTTTCTTT

j_call: TRBJ2-3
clone_size: NA
d_call: TRBD1
v_call: TRBV27
cdr3_aa: CASSSPDSRGKGNTQYF
cdr3_nt: TGTGCCAGCAGTTCGCCCGATAGCAGGGGGAAGGGGAATACGCAGTATTTT

j_call: TRBJ1-5
clone_size: few
d_call: NA
v_call: TRBV12-3/TRBV12-4
cdr3_aa: CASSFGGAQHF
cdr3_nt: TGTGCCAGCAGTTTCGGGGGGGCCCAGCATTTT

j_call: TRBJ1-1
clone_size: NA
d_call: TRBD1
v_call: TRBV28
cdr3_aa: CASRTGTGDTEAFF
cdr3_nt: TGTGCCAGCAGGACCGGGACAGGCGACACTGAAGCTTTCTTT

j_call: TRBJ2-5
clone_size: NA
d_call: NA
v_call: TRBV5-1
cdr3_aa: CASKVGTGQETQYF
cdr3_nt: TGCGCCAGCAAAGTAGGGACTGGCCAAGAGACCCAGTACTTC

j_call: TRBJ1-6
clone_size: NA
d_call: TRBD1
v_call: TRBV5-4
cdr3_aa: CASSLGQVTRNSPLHF
cdr3_nt: TGTGCCAGCAGCCTCGGACAGGTCACGCGAAATTCACCCCTCCACTTT

j_call: TRBJ2-7
clone_size: NA
d_call: TRBD1
v_call: TRBV27
cdr3_aa: CASSLTGATYEQYF
cdr3_nt: TGTGCCAGCAGCCTTACAGGGGCGACCTACGAGCAGTACTTC

j_call: TRBJ2-3
clone_size: few
d_call: TRBD2
v_call: TRBV18
cdr3_aa: CASSPGGGRDTQYF
cdr3_nt: TGTGCCAGCTCACCCGGCGGGGGGCGGGATACGCAGTATTTT

j_call: TRBJ1-1
clone_size: few
d_call: NA
v_call: TRBV6-6
cdr3_aa: CASSYPKLTEAFF
cdr3_nt: TGTGCCAGCAGTTACCCGAAACTCACTGAAGCTTTCTTT

j_call: TRBJ1-1
clone_size: NA
d_call: TRBD1
v_call: TRBV29-1
cdr3_aa: CSVWTGNAEAFF
cdr3_nt: TGCAGCGTCTGGACAGGGAACGCTGAAGCTTTCTTT

j_call: TRBJ1-2
clone_size: NA
d_call: NA
v_call: TRBV7-9
cdr3_aa: CASSLETAYGYTF
cdr3_nt: TGTGCCAGCAGCTTAGAGACAGCCTATGGCTACACCTTC

j_call: TRBJ2-5
clone_size: NA
d_call: TRBD2
v_call: TRBV4-2
cdr3_aa: CASSQDETSGGLETQYF
cdr3_nt: TGTGCCAGCAGCCAAGATGAGACTAGCGGGGGGCTAGAGACCCAGTACTTC

j_call: TRBJ2-4
clone_size: NA
d_call: NA
v_call: TRBV6-1
cdr3_aa: CASSEAKSSKNIQYF
cdr3_nt: TGTGCCAGCAGTGAAGCGAAGAGTTCCAAAAACATTCAGTACTTC

j_call: TRBJ2-1
clone_size: NA
d_call: TRBD1
v_call: TRBV27
cdr3_aa: CASSPSRRTGVKNEQFF
cdr3_nt: TGTGCCAGCAGTCCCTCGAGGAGGACAGGGGTTAAGAATGAGCAGTTCTTC

j_call: TRBJ2-1
clone_size: NA
d_call: TRBD1
v_call: TRBV7-3
cdr3_aa: CASSPGGTGDNEQFF
cdr3_nt: TGTGCCAGCAGCCCAGGAGGGACAGGGGACAATGAGCAGTTCTTC

j_call: TRBJ2-3
clone_size: NA
d_call: NA
v_call: TRBV29-1
cdr3_aa: CSVEGGLGTQYF
cdr3_nt: TGCAGCGTTGAAGGCGGGTTAGGGACGCAGTATTTT

j_call: TRBJ1-5
clone_size: NA
d_call: NA
v_call: TRBV6-5
cdr3_aa: CASSSSGRADQPQHF
cdr3_nt: TGTGCCAGCAGCTCCAGTGGCAGGGCGGATCAGCCCCAGCATTTT

j_call: TRBJ1-1
clone_size: NA
d_call: NA
v_call: TRBV4-2
cdr3_aa: CASSQDGGTRRAFF
cdr3_nt: TGTGCCAGCAGCCAAGATGGTGGGACTCGGCGAGCTTTCTTT

j_call: TRBJ2-3
clone_size: NA
d_call: NA
v_call: TRBV5-1
cdr3_aa: CASSPRRGSRDTQYF
cdr3_nt: TGCGCCAGCAGCCCTAGAAGGGGCTCGCGAGATACGCAGTATTTT